Listed here are 7 T cell receptor beta chains from one sample, sequenced in a study of blood T cell repertoires in COVID-19 (dated by TCRdb to 2018 to 2020). Libraries were made using the immunoSEQ multiplex PCR assay. Held by TCRdb, this immuneACCESS table contains in-frame sequences only and omits some clones. Under half of the omission traces to an unresolved V gene where checked; the cause of the rest is unknown. Present in this sample are 150,000 or so clones, approximately 80% of which were seen just once. The ten largest clones add up to about 7.7% of the sample. The specimen was peripheral blood. The receptors originated from a middle-aged woman with COVID-19, enrolled during active disease.

This clone was picked up one time. V usage is TRBV10-2 and J usage is TRBJ2-3; D remains ambiguous. CDR3 size: 13 residues. V was clipped by 3 bases and J by 2 bases, with 6 bases between them. Per germline, CDR1 WSHSY and CDR2 SAAADI. Here the CDR3 reads CASSDWATDTQYF. The CDR3 nucleotides read TGCGCCAGCAGTGATTGGGCCACAGATACGCAGTATTTT.

The rearrangement joins TRBV7-9 to TRBJ1-1, with 7 bases fitting TRBD1. V was clipped by 5 bases and J by 7 bases; unmatched bases: 4. This CDR3 has 12 residues. Germline values: CDR1 SEHNR, CDR2 FQNEAQ (reference sequence). The CDR3 protein is CASSPDRFEAFF. The CDR3, as DNA: TGTGCCAGCAGCCCGGACAGGTTTGAAGCTTTCTTT.

The table lists this clone with a count of one. The V call is TRBV7-2, the J call TRBJ2-1, with 9 bases lining up with TRBD2. This CDR3 is built from 19 residues. V shed 4 bases and J 3 bases; nucleotides not matched to a gene: 16. Germline lookup yields CDR1 SGHTA and CDR2 FQGNSA. CDR3: CASSSGSRRREGFYNEQFF. The DNA of the CDR3 is TGTGCCAGCAGCTCTGGTTCTAGAAGGCGGGAGGGCTTCTACAATGAGCAGTTCTTC.

This sequence joins TRBV2 and TRBJ1-4, with D possibly being TRBD1 (6 bases). CDR3 size: 14 residues. Germline lookup yields CDR1 SNHLY and CDR2 FYNNEI. Deletions cut 3 bases from V and 8 bases from J, with 13 bases between. DNA for the CDR3: TGTGCCAGCAGTGACGGGGGGGCCGGGGAAAAACTGTTTTTT. It encodes CASSDGGAGEKLFF.

This chain links TRBV19 with TRBJ2-7; D perhaps matches TRBD2 (5 bases). V was shortened by 7 bases and J by 1 base, with 17 bases between the two germline ends. CDR1 and CDR2 (germline): LNHDA, SQIVND (reference sequence). This CDR3 contains 15 residues. The CDR3 spells CASKVDSGGSYEQYF. CDR3 coding DNA: TGTGCCAGTAAAGTAGACTCGGGCGGGTCCTACGAGCAGTACTTC.

The chain couples TRBV5-1 to TRBJ1-1; D is possibly TRBD1 (6 bases). CDR1 and CDR2 (germline): SGHRS, YFSETQ. V was cut by 0 bases and J by 1 base, with 10 bases left in between. The CDR3 sequence is 15 residues long. DNA for the CDR3: TGCGCCAGCAGCTTGGACGGGGGGCGGAACACTGAAGCTTTCTTT. Protein product: CASSLDGGRNTEAFF.

This clone was found a few times. V and J are TRBV24-1 and TRBJ2-1; 8 bases agree with TRBD2. Per the germline V gene, CDR1 is KGHDR and CDR2 is SFDVKD. This CDR3 comprises 15 residues. J was trimmed by 9 bases and V by 4 bases; bases with no gene match: 10. This CDR3 is CATSDPWTSKVEQFF. The DNA of the CDR3 is TGTGCCACCAGTGACCCCTGGACTAGCAAGGTTGAGCAGTTCTTC.